Shown below are 18 T cell receptor beta chains from a single sample sequenced in a study of blood T cell repertoires in COVID-19. Some clones are missing from TCRdb's copy, which holds only in-frame ones; the method was immunoSEQ multiplex PCR. The sample contains 150,000 to 200,000 clones, approximately 86% of which appear only once. The sample was peripheral blood. The receptors were sampled from a man aged 60-69 years with acute or convalescent COVID-19.

The chain is built from TRBV10-3 and TRBJ2-5, with 8 bases identical to TRBD2. The CDR3 is 14 residues long. Germline V lookup: CDR1 ENHRY, CDR2 SYGVKD. V lost 3 bases and J lost 3; bases outside the gene matches: 3. The CDR3 is CAISDSGREETQYF. CDR3 bases: TGTGCCATCAGTGACAGCGGGAGAGAAGAGACCCAGTACTTC.

The chain employs TRBV18 and TRBJ1-5; D is uncertain. Trimming shortened V by 2 bases and J by 7 bases, and 12 bases separated the two germline ends. Germline V gene lookup returns CDR1 KGHSH and CDR2 LQKENI. The CDR3 consists of 14 residues. DNA of the CDR3: TGTGCCAGCTCACCAGCCCCAGCGGGGCAGCCCCAGCATTTT. Translating gives CASSPAPAGQPQHF.

This clone was seen a single time. V gene TRBV29-1 combines with J gene TRBJ1-4, with 7 bases aligning to TRBD1. The CDR3 totals 13 residues. The V gene end was trimmed by 8 bases and the J gene end by 4 bases; junction bases not matched to a gene: 7. Looked up from germline, CDR1 is SQVTM and CDR2 is ANQGSEA. The CDR3 here is CSTTGDDNEKLFF. CDR3 coding DNA: TGCAGCACTACAGGGGATGATAATGAAAAACTGTTTTTT. Full variable domain (missing parts from reference TRBV29-1 and TRBJ1-4): SAVISQKPSRDICQRGTSLTIQCQVDSQVTMMFWYRQQPGQSLTLIATANQGSEATYESGFVIDKFPISRPNLTFSTLTVSNMSPEDSSIYLCSTTGDDNEKLFFGSGTQLSVL.

V gene TRBV3-1 (or the pseudogene TRBV3-2) combines with J gene TRBJ2-1; 7 bases match TRBD2. This CDR3 comprises 13 residues. Looked up from germline, CDR1 is LGHDT and CDR2 is YNNKEL (reference sequence). J was trimmed by 13 bases and V by 1 base; bases with no gene match: 7. The CDR3 DNA sequence: TGTGCCAGCAGCCAAGGGGGTGGGACTAAACAGTTCTTC. This sequence encodes CASSQGGGTKQFF.

This chain connects TRBV27 to TRBJ2-6; a possible D gene is TRBD1 (5 bases). With 8 bases removed from V and 2 bases from J, the gap between germline ends came to 13 bases. CDR3 length: 15 amino acids. Germline V gene lookup returns CDR1 MNHEY and CDR2 SMNVEV (reference sequence). The CDR3 region is CASLSLGAGANVLTF. CDR3 DNA sequence: TGTGCCAGCCTGTCTCTAGGGGCTGGGGCCAACGTCCTGACTTTC.

The chain joins TRBV25-1 to TRBJ1-3, with 8 nucleotides matching TRBD1. Losses at the gene ends were 6 bases for V and 4 bases for J; bases not matched to a gene: 5. The V gene's germline CDR1 is MGHDK and CDR2 SYGVNS. The CDR3 length is 14 residues. CDR3 residues: CASSPRGLGNTIYF. CDR3 nucleotides: TGTGCCAGCAGCCCCAGGGGGCTGGGAAACACCATATATTTT.

The chain couples TRBV2 to TRBJ2-1; 10 bases map to TRBD2. The germline V gene has CDR1 SNHLY and CDR2 FYNNEI. The V and J ends lost 5 bases and 2 bases, in that order; junction bases with no gene match: 9. This CDR3 is 17 amino acids long. As DNA, the CDR3 is TGTGCCAGCAGTTTCTTCTCTAGCGGGAGCGCCTACAATGAGCAGTTCTTC. It specifies CASSFFSSGSAYNEQFF.

The chain links TRBV9 to TRBJ2-5; 8 bases map to TRBD2. In germline, CDR1 is SGDLS, CDR2 YYNGEE. This CDR3 has 16 residues. V lost 2 bases, J lost 1 base, and 7 bases stayed unmatched. The DNA for the CDR3 is TGTGCCAGCAGCGTCGGACCAACTAGCGGCCAAGAGACCCAGTACTTC. Translating gives CASSVGPTSGQETQYF. The full variable domain, with the rest looked up from reference TRBV9 and TRBJ2-5, is DSGVTQTPKHLITATGQRVTLRCSPRSGDLSVYWYQQSLDQGLQFLIQYYNGEERAKGNILERFSAQQFPDLHSELNLSSLELGDSALYFCASSVGPTSGQETQYFGPGTRLLVL.

This chain connects TRBV9 to TRBJ2-7, with 7 bases that match TRBD2. Germline V gene data show CDR1 as SGDLS and CDR2 as YYNGEE. V was pared by 5 bases and J by 3 bases, with 8 bases of the junction left unmatched. There are 14 residues in the CDR3. CDR3 coding DNA: TGTGCCAGCAGTCTTTCCGGCGGGAGCTACGAGCAGTACTTC. Protein sequence: CASSLSGGSYEQYF.

J is TRBJ2-7 and V is TRBV24-1; 13 nucleotides align to TRBD2. From germline, CDR1 is KGHDR and CDR2 SFDVKD. The CDR3 extends over 16 amino acids. Germline trimming cut 3 bases from V and 5 bases from J; bases unmatched to any gene: 6. CDR3 in amino acids: CATSDRTSGSLDEQYF. The CDR3 region has the DNA TGTGCCACCAGTGATCGGACTAGCGGGAGTCTCGACGAGCAGTACTTC.

The chain has TRBV28 and TRBJ1-2, with TRBD1 identical over 12 bases. From germline, CDR1 is MDHEN and CDR2 SYDVKM. V gave up 5 bases and J gave up 7 bases; unmatched junction bases: 11. The CDR3 totals 16 residues. The CDR3 bases are TGTGCCAGCAGTCCACCGGGACAGGGGGCAGGTAGTGGCTACACCTTC. This gives the protein CASSPPGQGAGSGYTF.

This sequence joins TRBV7-2 and TRBJ1-5, with 8 bases aligning to TRBD1. V gave up 3 bases and J gave up 6 bases; unmatched junction bases: 1. The CDR3 runs 13 residues. Germline V gene sequence: CDR1 SGHTA, CDR2 FQGNSA. CDR3 DNA sequence: TGTGCCAGCAGCTTCACAGGGGGTCAGCCCCAGCATTTT. Amino acid sequence: CASSFTGGQPQHF.

The V call is TRBV9, the J call TRBJ2-2; D might be TRBD2 (5 bases). Looked up from germline, CDR1 is SGDLS and CDR2 is YYNGEE. The CDR3 sequence is 16 residues long. V was clipped by 0 bases and J by 4 bases, with 13 bases between them. CDR3 bases: TGTGCCAGCAGCGTAGAGACTACCCTTGGCACCGGGGAGCTGTTTTTT. This encodes CASSVETTLGTGELFF.

The chain has TRBV5-1 and TRBJ2-7, with D possibly TRBD1 on 7 matching bases. Trimming left V 5 bases short and J 3 bases short, with 18 bases between. Germline CDR1 is SGHRS and CDR2 is YFSETQ. This CDR3 has 15 residues. CDR3 nucleotides: TGCGCCAGCAGATCCCAGGGGGGTTTTGACTACGAGCAGTACTTC. Translating it yields CASRSQGGFDYEQYF.

This sequence joins TRBV28 and TRBJ2-1; TRBD2 matches at 16 bases. The germline V gene has CDR1 MDHEN and CDR2 SYDVKM. The V gene end was trimmed by 6 bases and the J gene end by 12 bases; junction bases not matched to a gene: 8. CDR3 length: 15 residues. CDR3 in amino acids: CASSLGTSGRAGQFF. In DNA form, the CDR3 reads TGTGCCAGCAGCTTAGGGACTAGCGGGAGGGCCGGGCAGTTCTTC.

This chain connects TRBV18 to TRBJ2-5, with 9 bases identical to TRBD1. J was trimmed by 4 bases and V by 3 bases; bases with no gene match: 6. The germline V gene encodes CDR1 KGHSH and CDR2 LQKENI. The CDR3 spans 15 residues. The CDR3, as DNA: TGTGCCAGCTCACCCCCGACAGGGGGACGAGAGACCCAGTACTTC. This sequence encodes CASSPPTGGRETQYF.

The CDR3 is CASMGEEYGYTF. The CDR3 nucleotides read TGTGCCAGCATGGGGGAGGAATATGGCTACACCTTC. The chain joins TRBV12-3 or TRBV12-4 to TRBJ1-2; D is perhaps TRBD1 (5 bases). The V gene lost 7 bases and the J gene lost 5 bases, with 11 bases spanning the gap. This CDR3 has 12 amino acids.

The chain employs TRBV9 and TRBJ2-2; D uncertain. This CDR3 comprises 15 residues. The V gene's germline CDR1 is SGDLS and CDR2 YYNGEE. Deletions cut 1 base from V and 2 bases from J, with 9 bases between. The chain's CDR3 is CASSVLSVNTGELFF. In nucleotides, the CDR3 is TGTGCCAGCAGCGTACTGAGCGTTAACACCGGGGAGCTGTTTTTT.